Listed below are T cell receptor beta chains from one sample, sequenced in a study of blood T cell repertoires in COVID-19. This table comes from immunoSEQ multiplex PCR, and its TCRdb copy is limited to in-frame clones, with some not included. The sample includes roughly 200,000 clones, approximately 79% of them seen just once. The sequenced sample consisted of PBMCs or T cells enriched from blood (not recorded which). These receptors were collected from a woman aged 55 to 70 with acute COVID-19. CDR3s leave out the opening cysteine and the closing phenylalanine or tryptophan. The D gene is left open where the match is weak.

j_call d_call v_call cdr3_aa
TRBJ1-1 TRBD1 TRBV5-1 ASSIPGTGNTEAF
TRBJ2-1 NA TRBV19 ASRLGGLMDEQF
TRBJ1-1 NA TRBV4-2 ASSQGGLEGYTEAF
TRBJ2-3 NA TRBV10-3 ATYGGMADTQY
TRBJ2-3 TRBD2 TRBV19 AVGGFVSDTQY
TRBJ2-5 NA TRBV4-2 ASSQGFDRRETQY
TRBJ2-7 TRBD1 TRBV19 ASTRTGQSSYEQY
TRBJ2-3 NA TRBV28 ASKGGPTDTQY
TRBJ2-1 TRBD2 TRBV10-1 ASSEGRGVSYNEQF
TRBJ1-1 TRBD1 TRBV11-2 ASSFGQGGTEAF
TRBJ2-2 NA TRBV2 ARQRLNTGELF
TRBJ1-2 NA TRBV7-9 ASSPVGQRENYGYT
TRBJ1-1 NA TRBV18 ASSREENTEAF
TRBJ1-5 TRBD1 TRBV7-2 ASSETGVRNQPQH